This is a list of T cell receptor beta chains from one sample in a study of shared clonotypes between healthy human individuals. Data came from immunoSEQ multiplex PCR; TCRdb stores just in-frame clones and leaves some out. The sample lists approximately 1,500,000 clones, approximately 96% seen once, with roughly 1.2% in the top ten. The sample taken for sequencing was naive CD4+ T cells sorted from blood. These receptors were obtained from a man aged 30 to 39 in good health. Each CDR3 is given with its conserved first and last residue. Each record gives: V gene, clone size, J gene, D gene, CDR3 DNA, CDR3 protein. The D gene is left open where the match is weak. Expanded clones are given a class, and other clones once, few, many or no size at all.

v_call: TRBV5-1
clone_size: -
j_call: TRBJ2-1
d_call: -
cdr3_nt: TGCGCCAGCAGCTTGGCCGAAAGCTCCTACAATGAGCAGTTCTTC
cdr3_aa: CASSLAESSYNEQFF

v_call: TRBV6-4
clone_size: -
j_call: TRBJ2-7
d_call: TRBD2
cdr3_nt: TGTGCCAGCAGTGAATTTCCCGGACTAGCCTACGAGCAGTACTTC
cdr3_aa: CASSEFPGLAYEQYF

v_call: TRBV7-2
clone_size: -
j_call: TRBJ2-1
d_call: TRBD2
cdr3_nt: TGTGCCAGCAGCCTCGGACTAGCGGGGCTAACAGTCTACAATGAGCAGTTCTTC
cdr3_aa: CASSLGLAGLTVYNEQFF

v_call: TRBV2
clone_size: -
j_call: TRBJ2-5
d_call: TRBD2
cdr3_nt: TGTGCCAGCAGTGAGTTCCGCCCAGCGGGAGGGCGGAAGACCCAGTACTTC
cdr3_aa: CASSEFRPAGGRKTQYF

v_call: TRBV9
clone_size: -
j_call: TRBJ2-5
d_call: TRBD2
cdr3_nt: TGTGCCAGCAGCGCCATTAGCGGGGAGGGAGAGACCCAGTACTTC
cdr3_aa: CASSAISGEGETQYF

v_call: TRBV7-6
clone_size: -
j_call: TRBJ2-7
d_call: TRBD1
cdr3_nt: TGTGCCAGCAGCTTAGGTGACAGGGGCTACGAGCAGTACTTC
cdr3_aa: CASSLGDRGYEQYF

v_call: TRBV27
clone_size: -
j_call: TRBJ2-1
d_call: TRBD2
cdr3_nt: TGTGCCAGCAGTCTCCTCAAAGTTAGCGGGAGCACCAATGAGCAGTTCTTC
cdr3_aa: CASSLLKVSGSTNEQFF

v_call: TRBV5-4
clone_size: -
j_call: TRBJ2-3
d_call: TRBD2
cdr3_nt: TGTGCCAGCAATAGACTAGCGGGGGGACTCGCGAGCACAGATACGCAGTATTTT
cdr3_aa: CASNRLAGGLASTDTQYF

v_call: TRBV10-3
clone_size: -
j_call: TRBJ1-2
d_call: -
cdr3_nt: TGTGCCATCAGTGAAGGGGGTTGGAATAACTATGGCTACACCTTC
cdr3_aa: CAISEGGWNNYGYTF

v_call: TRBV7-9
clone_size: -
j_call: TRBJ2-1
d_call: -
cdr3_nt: TGTGCCAGCAGCTTACAGACGACAGCCCGCTACAATGAGCAGTTCTTC
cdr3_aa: CASSLQTTARYNEQFF

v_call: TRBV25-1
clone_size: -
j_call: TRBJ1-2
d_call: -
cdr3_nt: TGTGCCAGCAGTACAGGGCGCTATGGCTACACCTTC
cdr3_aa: CASSTGRYGYTF

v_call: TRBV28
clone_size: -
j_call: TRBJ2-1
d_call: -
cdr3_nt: TGTGCCAGCAGTGGATACCTCTGGCGGGAGCAGTTCTTC
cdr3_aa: CASSGYLWREQFF

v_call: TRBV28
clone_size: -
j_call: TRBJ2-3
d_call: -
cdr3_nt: TGTGCCAGCAGCCGTCCACCGAGGACAGATACGCAGTATTTT
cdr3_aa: CASSRPPRTDTQYF

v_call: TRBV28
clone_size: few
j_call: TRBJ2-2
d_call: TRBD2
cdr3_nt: TGTGCCAGCAGACTCAGACTAGCATGGAACACCGGGGAGCTGTTTTTT
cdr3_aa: CASRLRLAWNTGELFF

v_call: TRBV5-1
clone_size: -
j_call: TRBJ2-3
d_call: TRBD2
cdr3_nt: TGCGCCAGCAGCTTCCCTAGCGGTTCTAGCACAGATACGCAGTATTTT
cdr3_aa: CASSFPSGSSTDTQYF

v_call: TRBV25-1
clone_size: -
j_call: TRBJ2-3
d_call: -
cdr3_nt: TGTGCCAGCAGTCTAAAGCTCACAGATACGCAGTATTTT
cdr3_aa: CASSLKLTDTQYF

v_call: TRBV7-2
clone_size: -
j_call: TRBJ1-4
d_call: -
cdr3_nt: TGTGCCAGCAGCTTAAGGTGGTCTAATGAAAAACTGTTTTTT
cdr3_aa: CASSLRWSNEKLFF

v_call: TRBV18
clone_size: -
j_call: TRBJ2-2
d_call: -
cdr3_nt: TGTGCCAGCTCCCCCATCAAAGGGGGGAACACCGGGGAGCTGTTTTTT
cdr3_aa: CASSPIKGGNTGELFF

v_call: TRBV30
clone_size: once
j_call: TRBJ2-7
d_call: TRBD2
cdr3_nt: TGTGCCTGGAGCTTAGCTAGCGGGGGTTCTGGCGAGCAGTACTTC
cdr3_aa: CAWSLASGGSGEQYF

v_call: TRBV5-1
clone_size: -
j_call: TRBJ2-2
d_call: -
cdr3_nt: TGCGCCAGCAGCCCCAGGGGAACCGGGGAGCTGTTTTTT
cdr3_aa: CASSPRGTGELFF

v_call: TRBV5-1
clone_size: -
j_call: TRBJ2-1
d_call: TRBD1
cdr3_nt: TGCGCCAGCAGCTTGGGCTTGGCAGGGGGCAATGAGCAGTTCTTC
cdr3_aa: CASSLGLAGGNEQFF

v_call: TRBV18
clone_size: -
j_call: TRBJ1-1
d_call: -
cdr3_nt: TGTGCCAGCTCACCACAGTGGAACACTGAAGCTTTCTTT
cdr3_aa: CASSPQWNTEAFF

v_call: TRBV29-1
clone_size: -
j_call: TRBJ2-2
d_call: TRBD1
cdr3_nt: TGCAGCGGGGGGACAGGGTCCGGGGAGCTGTTTTTT
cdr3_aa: CSGGTGSGELFF

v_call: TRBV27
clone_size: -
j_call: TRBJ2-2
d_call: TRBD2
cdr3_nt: TGTGCCAGCAGTTTACCCTCTAGCGGCACCGGGGAGCTGTTTTTT
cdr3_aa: CASSLPSSGTGELFF

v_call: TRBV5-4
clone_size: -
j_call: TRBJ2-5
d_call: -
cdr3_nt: TGTGCCAGCAGCCATACAAGGGAAGAGACCCAGTACTTC
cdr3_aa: CASSHTREETQYF

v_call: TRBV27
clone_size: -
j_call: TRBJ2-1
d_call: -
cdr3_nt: TGTGCCAGCAGTTGGACTACCCTGGGCAATGAGCAGTTCTTC
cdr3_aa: CASSWTTLGNEQFF

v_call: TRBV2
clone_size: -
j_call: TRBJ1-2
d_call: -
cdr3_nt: TGTGCCAGCAGTGAAATCGGGGGCTACACCTTC
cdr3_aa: CASSEIGGYTF